This T cell receptor (beta chain) appears in the sequencing data of a study of blood T cell repertoires in COVID-19. Looking at the study overall: Sites across the United States, Italy and Spain contributed samples from acute and convalescent COVID-19. T cells, B-cell-depleted T cells, or PBMCs provided the cDNA or gDNA that served as material.

The assay was immunoSEQ multiplex PCR, and TCRdb's table has in-frame clones only and misses some. The profile shows approximately 59,000 clones, roughly three quarters of them singletons. This clone was detected only once. The V end was cut by 8 bases, the J end by 4 bases, with 17 bases between. The CDR3 has 14 residues. CDR1 is SNHLY, CDR2 FYNNEI, per germline. Sequencing used peripheral blood. This chain links TRBV2 with TRBJ1-1, with D possibly TRBD1 on 5 matching bases. This clonotype was obtained from a man older than 75 with acute or convalescent COVID-19. Here the CDR3 reads CASWRGGVSTEAFF. CDR3 nucleotide sequence: TGTGCCAGCTGGAGGGGTGGGGTTAGCACTGAAGCTTTCTTT.